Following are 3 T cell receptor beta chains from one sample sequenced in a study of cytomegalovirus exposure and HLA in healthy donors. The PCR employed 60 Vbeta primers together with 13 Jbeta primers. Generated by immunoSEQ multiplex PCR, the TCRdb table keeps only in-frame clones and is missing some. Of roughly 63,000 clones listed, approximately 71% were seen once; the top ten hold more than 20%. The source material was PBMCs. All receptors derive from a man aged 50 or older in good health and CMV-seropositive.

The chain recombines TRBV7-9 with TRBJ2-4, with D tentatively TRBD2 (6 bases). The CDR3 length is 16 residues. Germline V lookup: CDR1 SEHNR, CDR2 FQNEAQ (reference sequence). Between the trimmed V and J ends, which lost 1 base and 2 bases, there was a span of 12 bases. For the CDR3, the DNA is TGTGCCAGCAGCTTAGAGGGTAGCGGCTCCAAAAACATTCAGTACTTC. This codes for CASSLEGSGSKNIQYF.

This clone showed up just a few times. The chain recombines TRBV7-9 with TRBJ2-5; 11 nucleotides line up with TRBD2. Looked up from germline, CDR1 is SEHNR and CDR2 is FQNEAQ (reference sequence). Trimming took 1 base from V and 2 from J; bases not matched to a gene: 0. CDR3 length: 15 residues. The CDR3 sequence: CASSLGLAGQETQYF. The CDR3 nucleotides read TGTGCCAGCAGCTTAGGACTAGCGGGACAAGAGACCCAGTACTTC.

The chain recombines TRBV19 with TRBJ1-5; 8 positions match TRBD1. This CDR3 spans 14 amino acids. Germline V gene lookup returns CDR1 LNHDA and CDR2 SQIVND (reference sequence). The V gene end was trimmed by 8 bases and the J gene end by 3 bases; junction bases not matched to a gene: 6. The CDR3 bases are TGTGCCAGTGGGCAGGGGGCCATCAATCAGCCCCAGCATTTT. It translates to CASGQGAINQPQHF.